The entry below gives a single T cell receptor beta chain sequence along with its context. Its specificity is unknown. This record belongs to a study of early T cells in non-severe SARS-CoV-2 infection. Study-wide context: RNA in bulk from unsorted whole blood was sequenced, and chains were unpaired. General observations from the study: Missing private and CD4 specificities, VDJdb matching favored anti-spike CD8 responses.

The library protocol tagged individual cDNA molecules with unique molecular identifiers. TCRdb passed the 5' RACE reads through MiXCR, listing each CDR3 protein once. Of 85,000 to 95,000 distinct CDR3 sequences listed, about 15% are singletons. V was pared by 0 bases and J by 6 bases, with 18 bases between. The CDR3 extends over 16 amino acids. Germline CDR1 is LNHNV and CDR2 is YYDKDF (reference sequence). This clonotype originated in an adult who was a healthcare worker with PCR-confirmed SARS-CoV-2 infection or an uninfected control (not recorded which). Material: whole blood. The chain is built from TRBV15 and TRBJ2-7, with a weak D call TRBD2 (5 bases). The chain's CDR3 is CATSRDRTPGGVEQYV. The DNA for the CDR3 is TGTGCCACCAGCAGAGATCGGACCCCCGGAGGTGTCGAGCAGTACGTC.